Following are 26 T cell receptor beta chains from one sample sequenced in a study of CD8+CD57+ T cells in acquired aplastic anemia. TCR beta VDJ combinations and CDR3 sequences were profiled from genomic DNA. TCRdb fed the reads into MiXCR, producing one record per CDR3 protein. The sample yields 180,000 or so distinct CDR3 sequences, roughly half seen once. Whoever was chosen for sequencing had shown CD8+CD57+ cell expansion by flow cytometry. Sequencing was done on a sample of sorted CD4+, CD8+, or CD8+CD57+ T cells (not recorded which) from PBMCs. The receptors originated from a human donor with aplastic anemia.

This chain uses TRBV12-3 or TRBV12-4 with TRBJ2-7; 9 bases match TRBD1. V was pared by 6 bases and J by 3 bases, with 9 bases of the junction left unmatched. The CDR3 is 15 amino acids. CDR3 bases: TGTGCCAGCAGCGCGCCGGGACAGGGCCACTACGAGCAGTACTTC. Translated: CASSAPGQGHYEQYF.

There are many counts of this clonotype. The gene calls are TRBV20-1 and TRBJ2-2; 9 bases agree with TRBD1. The germline CDR1 and CDR2 sequences are DFQATT and SNEGSKA (reference sequence). The V and J ends lost 6 bases and 5 bases, in that order; junction bases with no gene match: 13. The CDR3 runs to 16 residues. CDR3 DNA sequence: TGCAGTGCCAGGAGAATGGGGGACAGGGTTACCGGGGAGCTGTTTTTT. This codes for CSARRMGDRVTGELFF.

This clonotype has a handful of counts. This chain links TRBV18 with TRBJ1-4; TRBD1 matches at 12 bases. The trim removed 6 bases at V and 8 bases at J, leaving 7 bases unmatched. Germline assignment: CDR1 KGHSH and CDR2 LQKENI. The CDR3 has 15 amino acids. CDR3 amino acids: CASSLGGTGGEKLFF. In DNA, the CDR3 is TGTGCCAGCTCCCTCGGGGGGACAGGGGGCGAAAAACTGTTTTTT.

DNA for the CDR3: TGCGCCAGCAGTGAGGCTAGGGACGAGCAGTACTTC. Protein sequence: CASSEARDEQYF. The chain is built from TRBV10-2 and TRBJ2-7; D unclear. Germline V gene lookup returns CDR1 WSHSY and CDR2 SAAADI. V was pared by 2 bases and J by 5 bases, with 7 bases between. This CDR3 is built from 12 residues.

The chain uses TRBV28 and TRBJ2-2; D is unresolved. The germline V and J ends were trimmed by 6 bases and 7 bases, with 9 bases remaining between them. This CDR3 comprises 12 residues. Looked up from germline, CDR1 is MDHEN and CDR2 is SYDVKM. CDR3 in amino acids: CASRRSGGELFF. The CDR3 nucleotides are TGTGCCAGCAGGCGTTCTGGCGGGGAGCTGTTTTTT.

The chain carries TRBV20-1 and TRBJ2-7, with a tentative D call TRBD1 (6 bases). This CDR3 has 14 amino acids. In germline, CDR1 is DFQATT, CDR2 SNEGSKA (reference sequence). Trimming shortened V by 6 bases and J by 3 bases, and 18 bases separated the two germline ends. The CDR3 region has the DNA TGCAGTGCAACTCTCGGGACACGGAACTACGAGCAGTACTTC. Its translation is CSATLGTRNYEQYF.

J is TRBJ2-7 and V is TRBV5-1; 10 bases match TRBD2. This CDR3 comprises 15 residues. V shed 4 bases and J 4 bases; nucleotides not matched to a gene: 8. CDR1 SGHRS and CDR2 YFSETQ come from the germline V gene. The DNA for the CDR3 is TGCGCCAGCAGCCCGGCAGCGGGAGGGCCTTACGAGCAGTACTTC. It specifies CASSPAAGGPYEQYF. The whole variable domain, filled in from reference TRBV5-1 and TRBJ2-7, reads KAGVTQTPRYLIKTRGQQVTLSCSPISGHRSVSWYQQTPGQGLQFLFEYFSETQRNKGNFPGRFSGRQFSNSRSEMNVSTLELGDSALYLCASSPAAGGPYEQYFGPGTRLTVT.

This clonotype has at least ten counts. V and J are TRBV5-1 and TRBJ2-7, with D possibly called TRBD1 or TRBD2 (5 bases each). The CDR3 has 14 amino acids. V lost 4 bases to trimming and J lost 3 bases, with 14 bases between them. CDR1 SGHRS and CDR2 YFSETQ come from the germline V gene. The CDR3 DNA sequence: TGCGCCAGCAGCCCTCGAGCGGACAACTACGAGCAGTACTTC. Translating gives CASSPRADNYEQYF.

The V gene is TRBV19, the J gene TRBJ1-4, with D possibly matching TRBD1 (5 bases). This CDR3 has 14 amino acids. Looked up from germline, CDR1 is LNHDA and CDR2 is SQIVND (reference sequence). Trimming took off 8 bases at V and 0 bases at J, with 10 bases between the two ends. Here the CDR3 reads CASQGTATNEKLFF. The CDR3 bases are TGTGCCAGTCAGGGTACCGCAACTAATGAAAAACTGTTTTTT.

The gene calls are TRBV10-3 and TRBJ1-5; tentatively, D is TRBD1 (5 bases). The length of the CDR3 is 12 residues. Trimming cost V 6 bases and J 11 bases, with 14 bases left between them. The germline V gene has CDR1 ENHRY and CDR2 SYGVKD. CDR3 nucleotide sequence: TGTGCCATCAGCGGACTAGCGGGGGCCCAGCATTTT. This encodes CAISGLAGAQHF.

The chain combines TRBV7-8 with TRBJ2-5, with a tentative D call TRBD2 (5 bases). V lost 2 bases and J 1 base, leaving 11 bases between the germline ends. The V gene's germline CDR1 is SGHVS and CDR2 FQNEAQ. CDR3 size: 15 residues. The CDR3 DNA follows: TGTGCCAGCAGCTTAAGGTTGCTAGCCCAAGAGACCCAGTACTTC. It is translated as CASSLRLLAQETQYF.

The chain is built from TRBV19 and TRBJ1-1, with 10 bases matching TRBD1. The CDR3 spans 14 residues. The V segment lost 5 bases and the J segment 4 bases; nucleotides outside the gene matches: 4. Germline CDR1 and CDR2: LNHDA and SQIVND (reference sequence). The CDR3 bases are TGTGCCAGTAGTCCTCGGACAGGGGGCACTGAAGCTTTCTTT. Protein: CASSPRTGGTEAFF.

This clonotype was counted at least ten times. The V call is TRBV5-1, the J call TRBJ2-1, with D possibly called TRBD1 or TRBD2 (5 bases each). The CDR3 runs to 16 residues. From germline, CDR1 is SGHRS and CDR2 YFSETQ. Trimming shortened V by 0 bases and J by 7 bases, and 17 bases separated the two germline ends. CDR3 region: CASSLAPSGTLNEQFF. For the CDR3, the DNA is TGCGCCAGCAGCTTGGCCCCGTCCGGGACCCTGAATGAGCAGTTCTTC.

The V and J genes are TRBV29-1 and TRBJ2-5; 7 positions match TRBD1. Germline V lookup: CDR1 SQVTM, CDR2 ANQGSEA. Trimming removed 6 bases from V and 0 bases from J; junction bases left unmatched: 7. The CDR3 covers 14 residues. CDR3 sequence reads: CSVRDSPYQETQYF. Written as DNA, the CDR3 is TGCAGCGTCAGGGACAGTCCGTACCAAGAGACCCAGTACTTC.

The table lists this clonotype with many counts. This sequence joins TRBV11-2 and TRBJ1-1; D not certain. The CDR3 totals 16 residues. V lost 5 bases and J lost 0, with 16 bases in between. Per the germline V gene, CDR1 is SGHAT and CDR2 is FQNNGV. CDR3 nucleotides: TGTGCCAGCAGCCAGATACTATTAGCGGTGAACACTGAAGCTTTCTTT. Translating gives CASSQILLAVNTEAFF.

In this sample, this clonotype turned up many times. V is TRBV12-5 and J is TRBJ1-1; D gene unclear. V lost 2 bases and J lost 6, with 13 bases in between. Germline CDR1 reads LGHNT; CDR2 reads FRNRAP. The CDR3 sequence is 14 residues long. CDR3 sequence reads: CASGLSSGVAEAFF. The CDR3 nucleotides are TGTGCTAGTGGTTTGTCGTCAGGTGTGGCTGAAGCTTTCTTT. The entire variable domain, with the rest obtained from reference TRBV12-5 and TRBJ1-1, is as follows: DARVTQTPRHKVTEMGQEVTMRCQPILGHNTVFWYRQTMMQGLELLAYFRNRAPLDDSGMPKDRFSAEMPDATLATLKIQPSEPRDSAVYFCASGLSSGVAEAFFGQGTRLTVV.

V is TRBV7-3 and J is TRBJ1-1; 7 nucleotides align to TRBD1. This CDR3 contains 14 residues. Germline CDR1 SGHTA, CDR2 FQGTGA. V was clipped by 3 bases and J by 6 bases; unmatched bases: 7. CDR3 nucleotides: TGTGCCAGCAGCTTTACCGGAGGGGGCTCTGAAGCTTTCTTT. It encodes CASSFTGGGSEAFF.

The chain has TRBV20-1 and TRBJ2-1; D not certain. Trimming left V 4 bases short and J 4 bases short, with 17 bases between. There are 15 residues in the CDR3. The germline V gene encodes CDR1 DFQATT and CDR2 SNEGSKA (reference sequence). This chain's CDR3 is CSATDPAMDYNEQFF. The CDR3 DNA reads as TGCAGTGCTACGGACCCGGCGATGGATTACAATGAGCAGTTCTTC.

With regard to this clonotype: It is likely a read error, because the conserved phenylalanine at the end of the CDR3 is missing. V usage is TRBV10-2 and J usage is TRBJ1-4, with D hard to call. The germline V gene has CDR1 WSHSY and CDR2 SAAADI. V gave up 2 bases and J gave up 8 bases, with 9 bases separating them. The CDR3 has 13 amino acids. CDR3 region: CASSERGKEKLFL. As DNA, the CDR3 is TGCGCCAGCAGTGAGCGGGGTAAGGAAAAACTGTTTCTT.

V is TRBV6-2 or TRBV6-3 and J is TRBJ2-2; D might be TRBD1 (6 bases). The CDR3 totals 16 residues. Germline-derived CDR1 and CDR2 are MNHEY and SVGEGT. V dropped 1 base and J dropped 2 bases, with 11 bases sitting between them. CDR3 sequence reads: CASSYYSGTNTGELFF. CDR3 nucleotides: TGTGCCAGCAGTTACTACTCCGGGACAAACACCGGGGAGCTGTTTTTT.

This clonotype was seen ten or more times. The chain is built from TRBV28 and TRBJ2-2; perhaps D is TRBD1 or TRBD2 (5 bases each). CDR3 length: 14 residues. V dropped 3 bases and J dropped 4 bases, with 9 bases sitting between them. Germline V gene sequence: CDR1 MDHEN, CDR2 SYDVKM. The CDR3, as DNA: TGTGCCAGCAGTTTCCGGGACCGCACCGGGGAGCTGTTTTTT. This codes for CASSFRDRTGELFF.

In the case of this clonotype: Sequence at one end of the junction differs from germline and may be a read error. V usage is TRBV10-3 and J usage is TRBJ2-5; 12 nucleotides match TRBD2. This CDR3 is built from 13 residues. Per germline, CDR1 ENHRY and CDR2 SYGVKD. This CDR3 is CAISALAGGRQSF. The CDR3 DNA reads as TGTGCCATCAGTGCACTAGCGGGGGGCCGTCAATCCTTC.

This clonotype appeared once. V usage is TRBV10-3 and J usage is TRBJ1-1; maybe TRBD1 (6 bases). The CDR3 consists of 14 residues. Trimming removed 0 bases from V and 6 bases from J, with 11 bases in between. In germline, CDR1 is ENHRY, CDR2 SYGVKD. The CDR3 loop is CAISESGGGAEAFF. DNA for the CDR3: TGTGCCATCAGTGAGTCGGGGGGGGGCGCTGAAGCTTTCTTT.

This clonotype was counted a few times. The chain uses TRBV29-1 and TRBJ2-3; tentatively, D is TRBD1 (5 bases). CDR3 length: 12 amino acids. The V end lost 8 bases, the J end lost 4 bases, and 13 bases lay between the germline ends. CDR1 SQVTM and CDR2 ANQGSEA come from the germline V gene. For the CDR3, the DNA is TGCAGCACCTGCATGGGGCCAGATACGCAGTATTTT. Translation gives CSTCMGPDTQYF.

The chain combines TRBV29-1 with TRBJ1-2, with 7 bases matching TRBD1. This CDR3 comprises 13 residues. From germline, CDR1 is SQVTM and CDR2 ANQGSEA. V lost 7 bases, J lost 3 bases, and 8 bases stayed unmatched. CDR3 region: CSAVTGTHYGYTF. Here the CDR3 DNA reads TGCAGCGCCGTGACAGGGACCCACTATGGCTACACCTTC.

The chain couples TRBV20-1 to TRBJ2-7, with D unresolved. The V gene's germline CDR1 is DFQATT and CDR2 SNEGSKA (reference sequence). Between the trimmed V and J ends, which lost 1 base and 5 bases, there was a span of 18 bases. The CDR3 spans 15 residues. Here the CDR3 DNA reads TGCAGTGCTAGAGTAGGTCCATTCATCGCCCACGAGCAGTACTTC. As protein: CSARVGPFIAHEQYF.